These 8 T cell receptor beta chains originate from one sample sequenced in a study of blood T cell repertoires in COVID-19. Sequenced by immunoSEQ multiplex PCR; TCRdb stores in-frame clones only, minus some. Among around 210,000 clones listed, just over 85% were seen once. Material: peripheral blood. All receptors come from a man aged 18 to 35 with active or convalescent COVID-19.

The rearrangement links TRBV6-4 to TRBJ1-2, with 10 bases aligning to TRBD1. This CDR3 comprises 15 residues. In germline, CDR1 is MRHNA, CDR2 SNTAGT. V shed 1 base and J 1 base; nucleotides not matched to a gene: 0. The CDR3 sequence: CASSDWTGGNYGYTF. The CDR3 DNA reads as TGTGCCAGCAGTGACTGGACAGGGGGTAACTATGGCTACACCTTC.

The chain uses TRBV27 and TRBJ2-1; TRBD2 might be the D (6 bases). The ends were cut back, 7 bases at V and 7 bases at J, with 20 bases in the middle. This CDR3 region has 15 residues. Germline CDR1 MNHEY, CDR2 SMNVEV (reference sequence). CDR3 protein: CASTFIAEARNEQFF. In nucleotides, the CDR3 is TGTGCCAGCACCTTCATAGCGGAGGCACGAAATGAGCAGTTCTTC.

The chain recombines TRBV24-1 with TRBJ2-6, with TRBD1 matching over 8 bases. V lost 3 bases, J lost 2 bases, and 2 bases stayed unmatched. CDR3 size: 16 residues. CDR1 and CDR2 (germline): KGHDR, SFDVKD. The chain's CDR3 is CATSDPRGPGANVLTF. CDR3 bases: TGTGCCACCAGTGATCCCAGGGGGCCTGGGGCCAACGTCCTGACTTTC.

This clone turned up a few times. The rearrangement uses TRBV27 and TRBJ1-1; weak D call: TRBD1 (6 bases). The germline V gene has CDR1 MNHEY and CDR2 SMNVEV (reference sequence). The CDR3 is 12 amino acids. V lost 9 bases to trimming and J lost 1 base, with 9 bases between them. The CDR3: CASGQPNTEAFF. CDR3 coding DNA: TGTGCCAGTGGACAGCCGAACACTGAAGCTTTCTTT.

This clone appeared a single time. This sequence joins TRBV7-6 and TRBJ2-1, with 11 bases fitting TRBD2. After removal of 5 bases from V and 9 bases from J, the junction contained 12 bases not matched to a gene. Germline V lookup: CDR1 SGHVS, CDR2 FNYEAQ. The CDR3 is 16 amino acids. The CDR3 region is CASSAKTGTSGSEQFF. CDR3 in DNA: TGTGCCAGCAGCGCCAAAACCGGGACTAGCGGTAGTGAGCAGTTCTTC.

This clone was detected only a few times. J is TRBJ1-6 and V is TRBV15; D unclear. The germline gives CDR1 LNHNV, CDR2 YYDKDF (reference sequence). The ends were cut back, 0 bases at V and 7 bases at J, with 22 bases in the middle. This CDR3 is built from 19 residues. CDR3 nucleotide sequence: TGTGCCACCAGCAGAGATCTTATCGGCGGGTACGGACGCAATTCACCCCTCCACTTT. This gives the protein CATSRDLIGGYGRNSPLHF.

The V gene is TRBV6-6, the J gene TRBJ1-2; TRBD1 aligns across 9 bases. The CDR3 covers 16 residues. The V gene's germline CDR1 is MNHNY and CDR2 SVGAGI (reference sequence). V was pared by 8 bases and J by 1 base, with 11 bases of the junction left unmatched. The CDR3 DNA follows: TGTGCCAGCGACCTGGGGGGACAGGGTTTTAACTATGGCTACACCTTC. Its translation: CASDLGGQGFNYGYTF.

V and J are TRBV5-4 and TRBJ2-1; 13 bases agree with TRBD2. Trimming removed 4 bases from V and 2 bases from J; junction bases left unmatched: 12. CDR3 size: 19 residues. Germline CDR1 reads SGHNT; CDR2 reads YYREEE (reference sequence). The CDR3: CASSPTGLAGLETYNEQFF. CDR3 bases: TGTGCCAGCAGCCCGACGGGACTAGCGGGACTGGAGACCTACAATGAGCAGTTCTTC.